The clone carrying this T cell receptor beta chain occurred many times. This sample stems from a study of T cells after yellow fever vaccination. This CDR3 is built from 14 residues. Germline assignment: CDR1 SGHKS and CDR2 YYEKEE (reference sequence). V shed 4 bases and J 6 bases; nucleotides not matched to a gene: 8. From the 5' RACE reads, TCRdb called clonotypes with MiXCR, one entry per CDR3 protein. The sample lists approximately 340,000 distinct CDR3 sequences, 8.7% seen once, with approximately 18% in the top ten. The rearrangement joins TRBV5-5 to TRBJ1-2, with 8 positions matching TRBD1. The material was PBMCs, obtained on the day of the first yellow fever vaccination. The clonotype originates from a man in his late teens or twenties who received the YFV17D yellow fever vaccine. The CDR3 loop is CASSPDRERDGYTF. The DNA of the CDR3 is TGTGCCAGCAGCCCGGACAGGGAGCGTGATGGCTACACCTTC.